The entry that follows covers one T cell receptor (beta chain) sequence. Its cognate antigen is unknown. The sample carries other DNA sequences with the same CDR3. There were only Caucasian adults among the donors, and all lived in Nashville, Tennessee. The repertoire was sequenced with immunoSEQ multiplex PCR; TCRdb's copy has only in-frame clones and lacks some. The data contain about 2.4 million clones, under 95% of them singletons. The data derive from a study of shared clonotypes between healthy human individuals. The overall study: Three men and a couple of women, aged 18 to 49, were donors. Broader study findings: Sampling covered blood only; tissue repertoires likely differ.

CDR1 and CDR2 from the germline V gene are SGHNT and YYREEE (reference sequence). The ends were cut back, 0 bases at V and 5 bases at J, with 11 bases in the middle. The CDR3 has 14 amino acids. This sequence originates from a young man in good health. Some clones in this sample may be carry-over from other donors' samples. Sequencing input: naive CD4+ T cells from PBMCs. Sample subset: CD45RA+ positively selected. The rearrangement uses TRBV5-4 and TRBJ2-5; no firm D call. Here the CDR3 reads CASSLASAVETQYF. The CDR3 coding sequence is TGTGCCAGCAGCTTGGCCAGTGCCGTCGAGACCCAGTACTTC.